The 28 T cell receptor beta chains reported below all come from one sample, sequenced in a study of T cell responses to AZD1222 COVID-19 vaccine. Sequenced by immunoSEQ multiplex PCR; TCRdb stores in-frame clones only, minus some. The sample records some 80,000 clones, approximately 88% being singletons. Here the sequenced sample was peripheral blood, taken 28 days after the second dose of the MenACWY control vaccine. The receptors stem from an adult who received the MenACWY meningococcal vaccine as a control.

The genes are TRBV18 and TRBJ2-1, with 15 bases fitting TRBD2. J was trimmed by 7 bases and V by 3 bases; bases with no gene match: 4. Germline CDR1 reads KGHSH; CDR2 reads LQKENI. The CDR3 sequence is 16 residues long. CDR3 region: CASSPGLAGGSNEQFF. The CDR3 nucleotides read TGTGCCAGCTCACCGGGACTAGCGGGGGGAAGTAATGAGCAGTTCTTC.

The V and J genes are TRBV4-3 and TRBJ2-3, with 9 positions matching TRBD1. V was pared by 0 bases and J by 1 base, with 5 bases of the junction left unmatched. Germline lookup yields CDR1 LGHNA and CDR2 YSLEER. This CDR3 has 17 residues. The CDR3 reads CASSQEYRGLGTDTQYF. The CDR3 region has the DNA TGCGCCAGCAGCCAAGAATACAGGGGGCTCGGCACAGATACGCAGTATTTT.

This chain joins TRBV6-6 and TRBJ2-1; 14 bases align to TRBD2. V was pared by 4 bases and J by 11 bases, with 10 bases of the junction left unmatched. CDR1 is MNHNY and CDR2 is SVGAGI in the germline V gene (reference sequence). This CDR3 is 16 amino acids long. This chain's CDR3 is CASSFVTSGGGPQQFF. As DNA, the CDR3 is TGTGCCAGCAGTTTTGTGACTAGCGGGGGGGGCCCGCAGCAGTTCTTC.

The chain employs TRBV9 and TRBJ2-3, with D possibly TRBD1 on 6 matching bases. V gave up 0 bases and J gave up 4 bases, with 15 bases separating them. The length of the CDR3 is 16 residues. Per germline, CDR1 SGDLS and CDR2 YYNGEE. The CDR3 region is CASSVEGRGSADTQYF. The CDR3 DNA sequence: TGTGCCAGCAGCGTAGAAGGCAGGGGAAGCGCAGATACGCAGTATTTT.

This chain joins TRBV19 and TRBJ2-5; tentatively, D is TRBD1 (6 bases). The CDR3 length is 14 residues. CDR1 and CDR2 from the germline V gene are LNHDA and SQIVND (reference sequence). V was shortened by 6 bases and J by 2 bases, with 13 bases between the two germline ends. The CDR3: CASSKDRKQETQYF. The CDR3 nucleotides read TGTGCCAGTAGCAAGGACAGAAAACAAGAGACCCAGTACTTC.

The chain links TRBV7-2 to TRBJ1-6, with D hard to call. The CDR3 extends over 16 amino acids. CDR1 and CDR2 (germline): SGHTA, FQGNSA. The V gene lost 2 bases and the J gene lost 7 bases, with 15 bases spanning the gap. The CDR3 sequence is CASSLFTGIINSPLHF. DNA of the CDR3: TGTGCCAGCAGCTTATTTACGGGGATAATAAATTCACCCCTCCACTTT. The whole variable domain, remainder taken from reference TRBV7-2 and TRBJ1-6, is GAGVSQSPSNKVTEKGKDVELRCDPISGHTALYWYRQSLGQGLEFLIYFQGNSAPDKSGLPSDRFSAERTGGSVSTLTIQRTQQEDSAVYLCASSLFTGIINSPLHFGNGTRLTVT.

V is TRBV28 and J is TRBJ1-2, with 8 nucleotides matching TRBD1. CDR1 is MDHEN and CDR2 is SYDVKM in the germline V gene. Unmatched junction bases numbered 15, after V lost 5 bases and J lost 4 bases. CDR3 size: 17 residues. CDR3 DNA: TGTGCCAGCAGTCCCCGTTACTTCAGGGGGCAAGTCTATGGCTACACCTTC. The encoded protein is CASSPRYFRGQVYGYTF.

This sequence joins TRBV6-2 or TRBV6-3 and TRBJ1-1; 7 nucleotides match TRBD1. The CDR3 consists of 17 residues. CDR1 and CDR2 from the germline V gene are MNHEY and SVGEGT. V was pared by 4 bases and J by 1 base, with 12 bases of the junction left unmatched. The chain's CDR3 is CASSWDIQGVRNTEAFF. The CDR3 DNA reads as TGTGCCAGCAGTTGGGACATCCAGGGGGTTCGGAACACTGAAGCTTTCTTT.

This chain uses TRBV7-9 with TRBJ1-5; the D gene is possibly TRBD1 (6 bases). Between the trimmed V and J ends, which lost 1 base and 7 bases, there was a span of 11 bases. CDR1 is SEHNR and CDR2 is FQNEAQ in the germline V gene (reference sequence). CDR3 length: 14 residues. CDR3 nucleotide sequence: TGTGCCAGCAGCTTAGGGGGGGCCCCACAGCCCCAGCATTTT. The encoded protein is CASSLGGAPQPQHF.

The chain links TRBV19 to TRBJ2-1; TRBD1 aligns across 7 bases. The V and J ends lost 1 base and 4 bases, in that order; junction bases with no gene match: 4. The CDR3 covers 15 residues. Germline-derived CDR1 and CDR2 are LNHDA and SQIVND (reference sequence). The CDR3 region is CASSIGTGVYNEQFF. For the CDR3, the DNA is TGTGCCAGTAGTATAGGGACAGGAGTATACAATGAGCAGTTCTTC. Complete variable domain (other parts from reference TRBV19 and TRBJ2-1): DGGITQSPKYLFRKEGQNVTLSCEQNLNHDAMYWYRQDPGQGLRLIYYSQIVNDFQKGDIAEGYSVSREKKESFPLTVTSAQKNPTAFYLCASSIGTGVYNEQFFGPGTRLTVL.

The J gene is TRBJ2-5, the V gene TRBV6-1; 11 bases are a match to TRBD1. After removal of 2 bases from V and 3 bases from J, the junction contained 5 bases not matched to a gene. This CDR3 has 16 amino acids. CDR1 MNHNS and CDR2 SASEGT come from the germline V gene. The CDR3 DNA reads TGTGCCAGCAGTGAAAAGGGGGGACAGGGGGAAGAGACCCAGTACTTC. The encoded protein is CASSEKGGQGEETQYF.

The rearrangement joins TRBV24-1 to TRBJ1-5, with TRBD1 as a possible D gene (6 bases). The V gene lost 5 bases and the J gene lost 0 bases, with 13 bases spanning the gap. Per the germline V gene, CDR1 is KGHDR and CDR2 is SFDVKD. The CDR3 consists of 16 residues. The CDR3 sequence is CATSGGGPNSNQPQHF. The DNA for the CDR3 is TGTGCCACCAGTGGTGGGGGGCCCAATAGCAATCAGCCCCAGCATTTT.

The genes are TRBV5-6 and TRBJ2-7; TRBD1 might be the D (6 bases). Germline assignment: CDR1 SGHDT and CDR2 YYEEEE. CDR3 length: 11 amino acids. Deletions cut 3 bases from V and 5 bases from J, with 6 bases between. CDR3 sequence reads: CASSSGDEQYF. CDR3 nucleotide sequence: TGTGCCAGCAGCTCAGGGGACGAGCAGTACTTC.

This clone was detected only a few times. This sequence joins TRBV9 and TRBJ1-6; 8 bases are a match to TRBD1. The V gene end was trimmed by 2 bases and the J gene end by 7 bases; junction bases not matched to a gene: 5. There are 15 residues in the CDR3. Germline CDR1 SGDLS, CDR2 YYNGEE. CDR3 bases: TGTGCCAGCAGCGTCGGACAGGGACACAATTCACCCCTCCACTTT. Its protein is CASSVGQGHNSPLHF. The full variable domain, in which reference TRBV9 and TRBJ1-6 provide the parts outside the CDR3, is DSGVTQTPKHLITATGQRVTLRCSPRSGDLSVYWYQQSLDQGLQFLIQYYNGEERAKGNILERFSAQQFPDLHSELNLSSLELGDSALYFCASSVGQGHNSPLHFGNGTRLTVT.

The chain is built from TRBV6-5 and TRBJ2-3; 14 nucleotides line up with TRBD2. Looked up from germline, CDR1 is MNHEY and CDR2 is SVGAGI. The CDR3 sequence is 15 residues long. The junction had 2 bases not matched to a gene; V was cut back by 5 bases and J by 4 bases. Here the CDR3 DNA reads TGTGCCAGCAGTCCGGGACTAGCGGGGGCAGATACGCAGTATTTT. Translation: CASSPGLAGADTQYF.

The CDR3 loop is CASTLRGQSYTGELFF. CDR3 nucleotide sequence: TGTGCCAGCACCCTTAGAGGACAGTCTTACACCGGGGAGCTGTTTTTT. V usage is TRBV7-2 and J usage is TRBJ2-2, with D possibly TRBD1 on 6 matching bases. Germline CDR1 reads SGHTA; CDR2 reads FQGNSA. The V end was cut by 7 bases, the J end by 3 bases, with 18 bases between. The CDR3 runs to 16 residues.

The chain has TRBV7-6 and TRBJ2-5, with 12 bases aligning to TRBD2. The CDR3 covers 16 residues. Trimming took 5 bases from V and 1 from J; bases not matched to a gene: 5. The germline gives CDR1 SGHVS, CDR2 FNYEAQ. This CDR3 reads CASSNGLAGSQETQYF. CDR3 bases: TGTGCCAGCAGCAATGGACTAGCGGGGAGCCAAGAGACCCAGTACTTC. Full variable domain (rest looked up from reference TRBV7-6 and TRBJ2-5): GAGVSQSPRYKVTKRGQDVALRCDPISGHVSLYWYRQALGQGPEFLTYFNYEAQQDKSGLPNDRFSAERPEGSISTLTIQRTEQRDSAMYRCASSNGLAGSQETQYFGPGTRLLVL.

The chain links TRBV9 to TRBJ1-6; D is unclear. V lost 0 bases and J 7 bases, leaving 11 bases between the germline ends. This CDR3 contains 15 residues. Looked up from germline, CDR1 is SGDLS and CDR2 is YYNGEE. The CDR3, as DNA: TGTGCCAGCAGCGTAGAGGGCACAGAAAATTCACCCCTCCACTTT. Protein sequence: CASSVEGTENSPLHF.

This clone has a single count. The chain couples TRBV30 to TRBJ1-3; D call uncertain. The V and J ends lost 5 bases and 0 bases respectively, with 11 bases between them. The CDR3 consists of 14 residues. Germline CDR1 and CDR2: GTSNPN and SVGIG (reference sequence). CDR3 loop: CAWSVSGSGNTIYF. As DNA, the CDR3 is TGTGCCTGGTCAGTGTCGGGCTCTGGAAACACCATATATTTT.

The chain uses TRBV5-1 and TRBJ2-2, with D perhaps assigned TRBD1 or TRBD2 (6 bases each). The V gene lost 7 bases and the J gene lost 4 bases, with 17 bases spanning the gap. CDR3 size: 15 residues. CDR1 and CDR2 (germline): SGHRS, YFSETQ. The CDR3 loop is CASAGQIFGTGELFF. CDR3 in DNA: TGCGCCAGCGCGGGACAAATATTCGGCACCGGGGAGCTGTTTTTT.

J is TRBJ2-1 and V is TRBV11-3, with D hard to call. CDR3 length: 16 amino acids. Germline CDR1 reads SGHNT; CDR2 reads YENEEA. V was pared by 5 bases and J by 0 bases, with 14 bases between. CDR3 bases: TGTGCCAGCAGCAAGGACCCCCAGCGCTCCTACAATGAGCAGTTCTTC. Protein sequence: CASSKDPQRSYNEQFF.

The chain links TRBV5-1 to TRBJ2-1; D possibly corresponds to TRBD2 (5 bases). Trimming stripped 0 bases from V and 7 bases from J, with 11 bases between. The germline CDR1 and CDR2 sequences are SGHRS and YFSETQ. CDR3 length: 14 residues. In DNA, the CDR3 is TGCGCCAGCAGCTTGGGGACTCGAGGAAATGAGCAGTTCTTC. This sequence encodes CASSLGTRGNEQFF.

J is TRBJ2-7 and V is TRBV7-5; TRBD1 is the table's D call, not checked against the DNA. TRBV7-5 counts as a pseudogene. The CDR3 has 15 amino acids. For the CDR3, the DNA is TGTGTCAGAAGCTTAGGGGACAACTACTCCTACGAGCAGTACTTC. This translates into CVRSLGDNYSYEQYF.

This clone was recorded many times. The V call is TRBV7-9, the J call TRBJ2-5; 10 nucleotides agree with TRBD2. The CDR3 covers 14 residues. CDR1 and CDR2 (germline): SEHNR, FQNEAQ (reference sequence). With 4 bases clipped from V and 14 bases from J, the junction kept 13 bases outside the gene matches. In nucleotides, the CDR3 is TGTGCCAGCAGCTCCGGGACTAGCGACGCGGATTTCTACTTC. It is translated as CASSSGTSDADFYF.

The V gene is TRBV30, the J gene TRBJ1-6; D may be TRBD1 (5 bases). V gave up 2 bases and J gave up 4 bases, with 12 bases separating them. Germline V gene data show CDR1 as GTSNPN and CDR2 as SVGIG (reference sequence). The CDR3 extends over 15 amino acids. The CDR3 region has the DNA TGTGCCTGGAGTTTCCGACAGACGTATAATTCACCCCTCCACTTT. Translated: CAWSFRQTYNSPLHF.

V gene TRBV3-1 (or the pseudogene TRBV3-2) combines with J gene TRBJ1-3, with D unclear. From germline, CDR1 is LGHDT and CDR2 YNNKEL (reference sequence). This CDR3 spans 16 amino acids. The germline V and J ends were trimmed by 2 bases and 2 bases, with 13 bases remaining between them. The CDR3 DNA reads as TGTGCCAGCAGCCAAAATGCCATCGCGGCTGGAAACACCATATATTTT. It is translated as CASSQNAIAAGNTIYF.

In this sample, this clone turned up a few times. The identical CDR3 is also encoded by other nucleotide sequences in the sample. The chain combines TRBV30 with TRBJ1-2; the D gene is possibly TRBD1 (5 bases). The CDR3 extends over 13 amino acids. V shed 3 bases and J shed 0 bases, with 8 bases lying between them. Per germline, CDR1 GTSNPN and CDR2 SVGIG (reference sequence). The chain's CDR3 is CAWSPGANYGYTF. As DNA, the CDR3 is TGTGCCTGGAGCCCGGGGGCTAACTATGGCTACACCTTC.

The chain uses TRBV2 and TRBJ2-5, with 9 bases identical to TRBD2. The CDR3 has 14 amino acids. The germline CDR1 and CDR2 sequences are SNHLY and FYNNEI. The V and J ends lost 9 bases and 4 bases, in that order; junction bases with no gene match: 9. This CDR3 reads CASKGGLARETQYF. The CDR3 nucleotides are TGTGCCAGTAAGGGGGGACTAGCACGAGAGACCCAGTACTTC.